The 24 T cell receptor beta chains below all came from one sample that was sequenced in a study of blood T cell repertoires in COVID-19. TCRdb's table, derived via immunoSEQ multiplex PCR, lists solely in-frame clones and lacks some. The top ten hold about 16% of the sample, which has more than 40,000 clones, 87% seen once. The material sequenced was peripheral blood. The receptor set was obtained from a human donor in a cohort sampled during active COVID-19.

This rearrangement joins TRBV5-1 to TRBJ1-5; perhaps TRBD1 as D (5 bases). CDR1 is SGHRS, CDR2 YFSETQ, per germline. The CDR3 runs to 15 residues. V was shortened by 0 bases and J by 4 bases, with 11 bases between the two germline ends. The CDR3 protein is CASSLEAGFNQPQHF. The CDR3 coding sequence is TGCGCCAGCAGCTTGGAAGCAGGGTTTAATCAGCCCCAGCATTTT.

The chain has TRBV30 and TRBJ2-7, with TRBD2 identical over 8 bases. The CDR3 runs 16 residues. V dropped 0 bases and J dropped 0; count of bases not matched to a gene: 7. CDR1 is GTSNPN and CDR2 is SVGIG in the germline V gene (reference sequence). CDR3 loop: CAWSVHAGGRSYEQYF. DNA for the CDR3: TGTGCCTGGAGTGTACATGCGGGAGGCCGCTCCTACGAGCAGTACTTC.

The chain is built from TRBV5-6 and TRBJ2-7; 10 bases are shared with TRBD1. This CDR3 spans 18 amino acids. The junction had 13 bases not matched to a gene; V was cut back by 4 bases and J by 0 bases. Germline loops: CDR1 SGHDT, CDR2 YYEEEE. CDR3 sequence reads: CASSPGTGDLRSSYEQYF. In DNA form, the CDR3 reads TGTGCCAGCAGCCCCGGGACAGGGGACCTTAGGAGCTCCTACGAGCAGTACTTC.

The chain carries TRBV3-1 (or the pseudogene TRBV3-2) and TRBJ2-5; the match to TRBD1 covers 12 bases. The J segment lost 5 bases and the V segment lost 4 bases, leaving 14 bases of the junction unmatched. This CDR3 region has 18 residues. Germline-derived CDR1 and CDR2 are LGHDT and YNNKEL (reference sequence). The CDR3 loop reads CASSRGLPGQGAGETQYF. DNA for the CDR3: TGTGCCAGCAGCCGAGGCTTACCGGGACAGGGGGCCGGTGAGACCCAGTACTTC.

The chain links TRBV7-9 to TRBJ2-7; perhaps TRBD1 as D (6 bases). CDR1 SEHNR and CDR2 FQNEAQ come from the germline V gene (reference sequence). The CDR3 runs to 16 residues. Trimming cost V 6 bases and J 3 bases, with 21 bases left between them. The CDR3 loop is CASSPQTDRGIYEQYF. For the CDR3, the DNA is TGTGCCAGCAGTCCCCAAACGGACAGAGGAATCTACGAGCAGTACTTC.

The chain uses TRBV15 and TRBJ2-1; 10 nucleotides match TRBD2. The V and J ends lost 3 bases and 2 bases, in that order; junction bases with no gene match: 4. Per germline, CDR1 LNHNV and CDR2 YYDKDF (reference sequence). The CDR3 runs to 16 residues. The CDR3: CATSRETSGAYNEQFF. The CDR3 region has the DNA TGTGCCACCAGCAGGGAAACTAGCGGGGCCTACAATGAGCAGTTCTTC.

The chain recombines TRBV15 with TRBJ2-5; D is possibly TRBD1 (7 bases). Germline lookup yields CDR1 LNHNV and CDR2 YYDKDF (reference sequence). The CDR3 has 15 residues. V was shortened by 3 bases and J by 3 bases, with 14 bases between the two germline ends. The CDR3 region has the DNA TGTGCCACCAGCAGCCAGCGCAGGGGGGAAGAGACCCAGTACTTC. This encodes CATSSQRRGEETQYF.

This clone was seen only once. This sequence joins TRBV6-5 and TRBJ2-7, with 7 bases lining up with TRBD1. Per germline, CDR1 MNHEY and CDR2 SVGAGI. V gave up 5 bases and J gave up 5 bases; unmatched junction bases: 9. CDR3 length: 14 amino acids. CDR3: CASSPPGGLNEQYF. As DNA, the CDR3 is TGTGCCAGCAGTCCTCCAGGGGGTTTAAACGAGCAGTACTTC.

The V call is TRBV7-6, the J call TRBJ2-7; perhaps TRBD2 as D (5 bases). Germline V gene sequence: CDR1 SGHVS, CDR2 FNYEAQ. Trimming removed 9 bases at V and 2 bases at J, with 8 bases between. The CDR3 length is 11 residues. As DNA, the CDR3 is TGTGCCAGTGGGCGGGCCTACGAGCAGTACTTC. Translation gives CASGRAYEQYF.

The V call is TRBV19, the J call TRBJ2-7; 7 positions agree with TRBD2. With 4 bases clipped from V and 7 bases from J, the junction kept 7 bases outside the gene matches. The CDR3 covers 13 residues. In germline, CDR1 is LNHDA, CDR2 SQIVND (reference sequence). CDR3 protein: CASSSVRGEEQYF. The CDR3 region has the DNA TGTGCCAGTAGTAGCGTCCGGGGGGAGGAGCAGTACTTC. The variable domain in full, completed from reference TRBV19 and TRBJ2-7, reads DGGITQSPKYLFRKEGQNVTLSCEQNLNHDAMYWYRQDPGQGLRLIYYSQIVNDFQKGDIAEGYSVSREKKESFPLTVTSAQKNPTAFYLCASSSVRGEEQYFGPGTRLTVT.

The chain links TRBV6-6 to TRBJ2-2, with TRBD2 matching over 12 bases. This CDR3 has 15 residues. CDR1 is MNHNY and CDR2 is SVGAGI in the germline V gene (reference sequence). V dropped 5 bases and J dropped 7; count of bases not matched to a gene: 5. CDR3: CASSPSGGAGGELFF. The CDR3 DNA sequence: TGTGCCAGCAGTCCTAGCGGGGGGGCCGGCGGGGAGCTGTTTTTT.

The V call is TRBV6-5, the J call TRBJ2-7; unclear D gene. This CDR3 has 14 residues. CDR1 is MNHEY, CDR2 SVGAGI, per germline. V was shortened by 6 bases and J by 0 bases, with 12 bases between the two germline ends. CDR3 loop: CASRSRVSSYEQYF. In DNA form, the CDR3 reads TGTGCCAGCAGGTCCCGGGTGAGCTCCTACGAGCAGTACTTC.

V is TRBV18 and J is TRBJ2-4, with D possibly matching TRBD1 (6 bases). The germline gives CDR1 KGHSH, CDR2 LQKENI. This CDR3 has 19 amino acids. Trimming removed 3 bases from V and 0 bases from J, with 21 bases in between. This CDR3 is CASSPTLAQGSSAKNIQYF. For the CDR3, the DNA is TGTGCCAGCTCACCTACCCTGGCACAGGGCTCGTCAGCCAAAAACATTCAGTACTTC.

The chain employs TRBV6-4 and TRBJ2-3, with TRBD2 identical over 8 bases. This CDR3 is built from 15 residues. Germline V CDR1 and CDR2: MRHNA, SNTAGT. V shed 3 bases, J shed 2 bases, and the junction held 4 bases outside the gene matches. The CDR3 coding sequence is TGTGCCAGCAGTGAAACGACTAGCGCCACAGATACGCAGTATTTT. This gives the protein CASSETTSATDTQYF.

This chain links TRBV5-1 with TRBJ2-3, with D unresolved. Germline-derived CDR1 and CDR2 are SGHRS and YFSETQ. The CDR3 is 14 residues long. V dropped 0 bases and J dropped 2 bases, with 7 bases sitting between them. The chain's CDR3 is CASSLGLDTDTQYF. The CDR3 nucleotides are TGCGCCAGCAGCTTGGGGCTAGACACAGATACGCAGTATTTT. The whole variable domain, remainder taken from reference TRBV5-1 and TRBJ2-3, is KAGVTQTPRYLIKTRGQQVTLSCSPISGHRSVSWYQQTPGQGLQFLFEYFSETQRNKGNFPGRFSGRQFSNSRSEMNVSTLELGDSALYLCASSLGLDTDTQYFGPGTRLTVL.

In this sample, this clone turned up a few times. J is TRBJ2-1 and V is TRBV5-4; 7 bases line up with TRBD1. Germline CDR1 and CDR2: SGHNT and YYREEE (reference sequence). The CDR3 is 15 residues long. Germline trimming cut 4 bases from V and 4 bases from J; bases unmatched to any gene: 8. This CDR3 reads CASSPGTDRYNEQFF. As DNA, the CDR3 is TGTGCCAGCAGCCCCGGGACAGATAGATACAATGAGCAGTTCTTC. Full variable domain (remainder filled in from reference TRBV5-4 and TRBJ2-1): ETGVTQSPTHLIKTRGQQVTLRCSSQSGHNTVSWYQQALGQGPQFIFQYYREEENGRGNFPPRFSGLQFPNYSSELNVNALELDDSALYLCASSPGTDRYNEQFFGPGTRLTVL.

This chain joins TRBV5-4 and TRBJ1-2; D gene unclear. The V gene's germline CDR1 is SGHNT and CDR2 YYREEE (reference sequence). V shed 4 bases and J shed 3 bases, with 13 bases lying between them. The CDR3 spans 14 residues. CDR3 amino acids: CASSDTVVHYGYTF. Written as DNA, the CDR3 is TGTGCCAGCAGCGACACAGTTGTCCACTATGGCTACACCTTC. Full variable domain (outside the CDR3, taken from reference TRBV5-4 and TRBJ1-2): ETGVTQSPTHLIKTRGQQVTLRCSSQSGHNTVSWYQQALGQGPQFIFQYYREEENGRGNFPPRFSGLQFPNYSSELNVNALELDDSALYLCASSDTVVHYGYTFGSGTRLTVV.

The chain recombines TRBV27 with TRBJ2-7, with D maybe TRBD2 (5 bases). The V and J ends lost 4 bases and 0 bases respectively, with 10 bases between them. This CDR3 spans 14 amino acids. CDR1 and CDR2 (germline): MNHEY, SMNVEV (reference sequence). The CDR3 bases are TGTGCCAGCAGTTCTGGACTGTCCTCCTACGAGCAGTACTTC. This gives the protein CASSSGLSSYEQYF.

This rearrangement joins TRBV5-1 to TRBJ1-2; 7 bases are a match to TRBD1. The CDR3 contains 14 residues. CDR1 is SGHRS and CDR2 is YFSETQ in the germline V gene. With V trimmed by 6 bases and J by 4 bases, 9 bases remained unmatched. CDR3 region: CASNPGQTGYGYTF. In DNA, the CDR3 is TGCGCCAGCAACCCGGGACAGACAGGCTATGGCTACACCTTC.

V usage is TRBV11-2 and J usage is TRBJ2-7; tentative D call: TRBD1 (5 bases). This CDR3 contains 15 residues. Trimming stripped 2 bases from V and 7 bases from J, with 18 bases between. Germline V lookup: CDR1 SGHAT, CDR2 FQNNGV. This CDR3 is CASSLKGPFEGEQYF. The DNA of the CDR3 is TGTGCCAGCAGCTTAAAGGGGCCCTTCGAAGGGGAGCAGTACTTC.

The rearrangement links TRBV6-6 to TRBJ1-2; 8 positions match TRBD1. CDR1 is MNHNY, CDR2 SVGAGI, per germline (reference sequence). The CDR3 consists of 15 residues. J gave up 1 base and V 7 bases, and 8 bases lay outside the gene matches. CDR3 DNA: TGTGCCAGCACCAACTTACAGGGGGATAACTATGGCTACACCTTC. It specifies CASTNLQGDNYGYTF.

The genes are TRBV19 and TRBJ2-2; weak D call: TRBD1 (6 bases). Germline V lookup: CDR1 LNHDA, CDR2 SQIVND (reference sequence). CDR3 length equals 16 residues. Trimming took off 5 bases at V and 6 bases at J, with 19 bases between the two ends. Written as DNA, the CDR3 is TGTGCCAGTAGTCCCAACCATCCCCCAGGGGCCGGGGAGCTGTTTTTT. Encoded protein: CASSPNHPPGAGELFF.

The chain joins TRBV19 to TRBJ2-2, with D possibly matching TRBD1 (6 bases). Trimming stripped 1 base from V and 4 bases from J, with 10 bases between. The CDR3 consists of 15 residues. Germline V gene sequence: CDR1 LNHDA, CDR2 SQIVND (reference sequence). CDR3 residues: CASSIGTVPTGELFF. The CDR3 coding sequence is TGTGCCAGTAGTATAGGGACAGTACCCACCGGGGAGCTGTTTTTT.

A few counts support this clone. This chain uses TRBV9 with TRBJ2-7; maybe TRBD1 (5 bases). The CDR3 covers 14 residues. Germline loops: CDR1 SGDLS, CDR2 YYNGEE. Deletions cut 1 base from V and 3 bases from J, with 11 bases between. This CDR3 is CASSVWQGCYEQYF. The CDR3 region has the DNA TGTGCCAGCAGCGTATGGCAGGGCTGCTACGAGCAGTACTTC.